This T cell receptor (beta chain) was sequenced for a study of blood T cell repertoires in COVID-19. Study-wide background: Sites in the United States, Italy and Spain provided acute and convalescent COVID-19 samples. Sample material is recorded as cDNA or gDNA derived from T cells, B-cell-depleted T cells, or PBMCs.

The CDR3 loop spans 14 amino acids. Germline V gene lookup returns CDR1 SQVTM and CDR2 ANQGSEA. Authors' analysis steps: Amplified reference gene primers provided the basis for estimating nucleated cell counts. The repertoire was sequenced with immunoSEQ multiplex PCR; TCRdb's copy has only in-frame clones and lacks some. That table supplies the V and J calls and clone size; D and trimming were determined from the DNA. The sample comprises tens of thousands of clones, approximately 88% of which are singletons, and 3.5% to 4% rests with the top ten. It was during active infection that Seattle patients were enrolled and then longitudinally followed.

The chain uses TRBV29-1 and TRBJ2-7; 8 nucleotides match TRBD1. This TCR was sampled from a man aged 40-55 years with COVID-19, enrolled during active disease. Specimen: peripheral blood. The DNA for the CDR3 is TGCTCGACCCGAGAGGGGCAGGGGGCGTTCGAGCAGTACTTC. Its translation is CSTREGQGAFEQYF.